What follows are 24 T cell receptor beta chains derived from one specimen sequenced in a study of T cells in Graves' hyperthyroidism and ophthalmopathy. Amplified TCR beta CDR3 regions derived from RNA transcripts. During a first-round RT-PCR of the TCR CDR3, the HTBI primer set was used. TCRdb processed the multiplex PCR reads anew with MiXCR; each CDR3 protein has one entry. This table holds around 340,000 distinct CDR3 sequences, about a sixth found once. Sequencing used blood. These receptors were obtained from a woman in her thirties or forties with Graves' ophthalmopathy.

As concerns this clonotype: A much larger clone lies one base from this, so it may be a read error. The chain uses TRBV12-3 or TRBV12-4 and TRBJ2-7; D gene ambiguous. Trimming removed 5 bases at V and 1 base at J, with 6 bases between. The CDR3 has 12 residues. CDR3 region: CASSPRSYEQYF. The CDR3 region has the DNA TGTGCCAGCAGTCCCCGATCCTACGAGCAGTACTTC.

This clonotype was detected a few times. The chain joins TRBV6-5 to TRBJ2-2; possible D gene TRBD1, 5 bases. Trimming shortened V by 4 bases and J by 3 bases, and 9 bases separated the two germline ends. Germline CDR1 MNHEY, CDR2 SVGAGI. CDR3 size: 14 residues. In DNA, the CDR3 is TGTGCCAGCAGTTCCGACAGCTACACCGGGGAGCTGTTTTTT. It codes for CASSSDSYTGELFF.

This clonotype was seen repeatedly, ten times or more. V usage is TRBV3-1 and J usage is TRBJ1-1; D is undetermined. Germline loops: CDR1 LGHDT, CDR2 YNNKEL (reference sequence). The CDR3 has 16 amino acids. The V gene lost 2 bases and the J gene lost 1 base, with 14 bases spanning the gap. The CDR3: CASSQNYGRPNTEAFF. CDR3 bases: TGTGCCAGCAGCCAAAATTACGGACGGCCGAACACTGAAGCTTTCTTT.

This clonotype has at least ten counts. The chain carries TRBV2 and TRBJ1-1; tentative D call: TRBD1 (6 bases). This CDR3 comprises 13 residues. Germline-derived CDR1 and CDR2 are SNHLY and FYNNEI. The CDR3 sequence is CALARDMNTEAFF. DNA for the CDR3: TGTGCTTTAGCTCGGGACATGAACACTGAAGCTTTCTTT.

This clonotype was detected ten times or more. This rearrangement joins TRBV6-5 to TRBJ1-1; 9 nucleotides align to TRBD1. With 4 bases clipped from V and 6 bases from J, the junction kept 12 bases outside the gene matches. This CDR3 has 16 residues. CDR1 and CDR2 (germline): MNHEY, SVGAGI. Here the CDR3 reads CASSSRGQGQFAEAFF. CDR3 DNA sequence: TGTGCCAGCAGTTCCCGGGGACAGGGCCAATTTGCTGAAGCTTTCTTT.

The chain carries TRBV5-4 and TRBJ2-2; maybe TRBD1 (5 bases). Trimming left V 6 bases short and J 4 bases short, with 16 bases between. Germline V lookup: CDR1 SGHNT, CDR2 YYREEE (reference sequence). The CDR3 has 15 residues. The CDR3: CASTKDTLLTGELFF. CDR3 DNA: TGTGCCAGCACTAAGGACACCCTTCTCACCGGGGAGCTGTTTTTT.

This clonotype was detected many times. The rearrangement links TRBV6-5 to TRBJ2-2, with D unclear. The germline V and J ends were trimmed by 0 bases and 6 bases, with 8 bases remaining between them. Germline lookup yields CDR1 MNHEY and CDR2 SVGAGI. The length of the CDR3 is 14 residues. As DNA, the CDR3 is TGTGCCAGCAGTTACTCAGTTAGCCCCGGGGAGCTGTTTTTT. Protein product: CASSYSVSPGELFF.

This clonotype appeared many times. The V gene is TRBV11-2, the J gene TRBJ1-2; TRBD1 agrees at 7 bases. The CDR3 is made up of 16 amino acids. J was trimmed by 7 bases and V by 4 bases; bases with no gene match: 15. CDR1 is SGHAT, CDR2 FQNNGV, per germline. This CDR3 reads CASSYPGRDRSSGYTF. Written as DNA, the CDR3 is TGTGCCAGCAGCTACCCCGGCCGGGACAGAAGTAGTGGCTACACCTTC.

A word on this clonotype: One end of the junction varies from germline; a read error may be responsible. The V gene is TRBV20-1, the J gene TRBJ2-5; no clear D. Germline-derived CDR1 and CDR2 are DFQATT and SNEGSKA (reference sequence). This CDR3 region has 12 residues. The CDR3 DNA reads as TGCAGTGCTAGTTTACCCCAAGAGACCCTGTACTTC. This gives the protein CSASLPQETLYF.

This clonotype was seen many times. The chain has TRBV6-1 and TRBJ1-1, with D unclear. The V and J ends lost 7 bases and 4 bases respectively, with 10 bases between them. Per the germline V gene, CDR1 is MNHNS and CDR2 is SASEGT. CDR3 size: 12 residues. The CDR3 bases are TGTGCCAGCACCCAGCAAGGCACTGAAGCTTTCTTT. Protein product: CASTQQGTEAFF.

This clonotype was counted at least ten times. The genes are TRBV4-1 and TRBJ1-2, with 7 bases aligning to TRBD1. Germline V CDR1 and CDR2: MGHRA, YSYEKL. V trimming: 3 bases; J trimming: 6 bases; junction bases outside the gene matches: 4. CDR3 length: 13 residues. CDR3 sequence: CASSQGTAHGYTF. As DNA, the CDR3 is TGCGCCAGCAGCCAGGGGACAGCCCATGGCTACACCTTC.

This clonotype was observed a handful of times. The genes are TRBV4-3 and TRBJ2-7, with D maybe TRBD2 (6 bases). Germline-derived CDR1 and CDR2 are LGHNA and YSLEER. V lost 3 bases, J lost 3 bases, and 21 bases lay in between. The CDR3 consists of 17 residues. The CDR3 nucleotides read TGCGCCAGCAGCCACCCTTCAGGAGGGATTCACCTCTACGAGCAGTACTTC. Translated: CASSHPSGGIHLYEQYF.

This clonotype was picked up many times. The chain links TRBV25-1 to TRBJ2-2, with 7 bases lining up with TRBD2. Germline lookup yields CDR1 MGHDK and CDR2 SYGVNS. Trimming at V came to 5 bases and at J to 1 base, leaving 10 bases not matched to a gene. The CDR3 is made up of 17 amino acids. The CDR3 coding sequence is TGTGCCAGCAGTCCCTGGGGGAGGGGAGAGAACACCGGGGAGCTGTTTTTT. This codes for CASSPWGRGENTGELFF.

J is TRBJ2-2 and V is TRBV27; D tentatively fits TRBD1 or TRBD2 (6 bases each). The CDR3 is 19 amino acids. V was shortened by 2 bases and J by 2 bases, with 21 bases between the two germline ends. Germline CDR1 is MNHEY and CDR2 is SMNVEV (reference sequence). CDR3 sequence: CASSLKLSERGDNTGELFF. CDR3 DNA sequence: TGTGCCAGCAGTTTAAAGCTATCCGAGAGGGGGGATAACACCGGGGAGCTGTTTTTT.

In DNA, the CDR3 is TGTGCCAGCAGGAACCGGGACAGGGGGCCTTCCGAGCAGTACTTC. Residues: CASRNRDRGPSEQYF. This rearrangement joins TRBV2 to TRBJ2-7; 12 bases are shared with TRBD1. The CDR3 loop spans 15 amino acids. V lost 6 bases, J lost 6 bases, and 9 bases stayed unmatched. Looked up from germline, CDR1 is SNHLY and CDR2 is FYNNEI.

This clonotype occurred many times. This chain joins TRBV13 and TRBJ2-2, with unresolved D. Germline-derived CDR1 and CDR2 are PRHDT and FYEKMQ (reference sequence). The CDR3 totals 15 residues. V gave up 2 bases and J gave up 0 bases, with 7 bases separating them. The CDR3 nucleotides read TGTGCCAGCAGCTTACACAGTACGAACACCGGGGAGCTGTTTTTT. Amino acids: CASSLHSTNTGELFF.

This clonotype has ten or more counts. This chain uses TRBV29-1 with TRBJ2-5, with 12 bases identical to TRBD2. Germline values: CDR1 SQVTM, CDR2 ANQGSEA. The CDR3 runs to 15 residues. V shed 7 bases and J 4 bases; nucleotides not matched to a gene: 10. CDR3 in amino acids: CSALGLAGHPETQYF. CDR3 DNA: TGCAGCGCCCTGGGACTAGCGGGCCACCCAGAGACCCAGTACTTC.

The table lists this clonotype with many counts. V gene TRBV20-1 combines with J gene TRBJ2-7, with 11 bases aligning to TRBD1. The V and J ends lost 6 bases and 1 base, in that order; junction bases with no gene match: 8. The CDR3 sequence is 15 residues long. CDR1 is DFQATT and CDR2 is SNEGSKA in the germline V gene (reference sequence). Here the CDR3 reads CSAQVGTGGSYEQYF. In DNA form, the CDR3 reads TGCAGTGCGCAGGTAGGGACAGGGGGTTCCTACGAGCAGTACTTC.

This clonotype was counted many times. A read error may account for a junction end that differs from germline. The chain links TRBV19 to TRBJ2-5; D not resolved. Germline CDR1 is LNHDA and CDR2 is SQIVND (reference sequence). The CDR3 totals 16 residues. CDR3 bases: TGTGCCAGTAAGGGTTCGGCGATAGATTACCAAAAGACCCAGTACTTC. This sequence encodes CASKGSAIDYQKTQYF.

This clonotype was observed at least ten times. The chain has TRBV6-1 and TRBJ2-7, with 9 bases fitting TRBD1. Germline V gives CDR1 MNHNS, CDR2 SASEGT. J lost 5 bases, V lost 6 bases, and 14 bases had no gene match. This CDR3 is 16 amino acids long. CDR3: CASRASGQGITHEQYF. CDR3 sequence (DNA): TGTGCCAGCAGAGCCAGCGGACAGGGGATAACCCACGAGCAGTACTTC.

This clonotype occurred many times. The CDR3 sequence: CASSYSRGENIQYF. DNA for the CDR3: TGTGCCAGCAGTTACTCGCGGGGGGAAAACATTCAGTACTTC. The V and J genes are TRBV6-5 and TRBJ2-4; TRBD2 matches 8 bases. Trimming cost V 0 bases and J 5 bases; bases outside gene matches: 0. CDR1 is MNHEY and CDR2 is SVGAGI in the germline V gene. This CDR3 region has 14 residues.

This clonotype was seen at least ten times. The V and J genes are TRBV11-1 and TRBJ1-2; TRBD1 matches 7 bases. The germline CDR1 and CDR2 sequences are SGHAT and FQDESV (reference sequence). This CDR3 is 13 amino acids long. Unmatched junction bases numbered 3, after V lost 7 bases and J lost 1 base. This chain's CDR3 is CASTDRVNYGYTF. The CDR3 region has the DNA TGTGCCAGCACCGACAGGGTTAACTATGGCTACACCTTC.

This clonotype has a count of ten or more. This chain links TRBV20-1 with TRBJ1-1; D possibly corresponds to TRBD1 (5 bases). Between the trimmed V and J ends, which lost 0 bases and 1 base, there was a span of 12 bases. The CDR3 has 15 amino acids. Germline CDR1 and CDR2: DFQATT and SNEGSKA (reference sequence). CDR3 in amino acids: CSARDLRQGNTEAFF. The CDR3, as DNA: TGCAGTGCTAGAGATTTGCGGCAGGGGAACACTGAAGCTTTCTTT.

This clonotype showed up just once. The chain links TRBV12-3 or TRBV12-4 to TRBJ1-2; the match to TRBD1 covers 8 bases. Germline trimming cut 4 bases from V and 7 bases from J; bases unmatched to any gene: 8. This CDR3 has 14 amino acids. DNA for the CDR3: TGTGCCAGCAGTTCGGGACAGGCACTGGGTGGCTACACCTTC. Amino acid sequence: CASSSGQALGGYTF.